A selection of T cell receptor beta chains follows, all from one sample in a study of shared clonotypes between healthy human individuals. Sequenced by immunoSEQ multiplex PCR; TCRdb stores in-frame clones only, minus some. The top ten hold around 0.33% of the sample, which has 1.6 million or so clones, less than 99% seen once. The sample taken for sequencing was naive CD4+ T cells sorted from blood. The receptors derive from a man in his thirties or forties in good health. Each CDR3 is given with its conserved first and last residue. The order of the fields is clone size, V gene, D gene, J gene, CDR3 protein, CDR3 DNA. A D gene is named only where the DNA matches it firmly. Size tells how often a clone was seen (once, few, many) or the class of an expanded clone, and some rows leave it out.

size: NA; V: TRBV28; D: NA; J: TRBJ2-4; CDR3: CASRKGFLKAGGNIQYF; DNA: TGTGCCAGCAGGAAGGGGTTTCTAAAGGCGGGCGGCAACATTCAGTACTTC
size: NA; V: TRBV11-2; D: NA; J: TRBJ2-1; CDR3: CASRTSGTSPYNEQFF; DNA: TGTGCCAGCAGGACCTCCGGGACCTCCCCCTACAATGAGCAGTTCTTC
size: NA; V: TRBV7-6; D: TRBD1; J: TRBJ1-4; CDR3: CASSSQGAQNEKLFF; DNA: TGTGCCAGCAGTTCTCAGGGGGCACAAAATGAAAAACTGTTTTTT
size: NA; V: TRBV5-8; D: TRBD2; J: TRBJ2-7; CDR3: CASSAAPTSGSSYEQYF; DNA: TGTGCCAGCAGCGCCGCCCCGACTAGCGGGAGCTCCTACGAGCAGTACTTC
size: NA; V: TRBV28; D: TRBD2; J: TRBJ2-7; CDR3: CASRGLAGHEQYF; DNA: TGTGCCAGCAGGGGACTAGCGGGTCACGAGCAGTACTTC
size: once; V: TRBV19; D: NA; J: TRBJ1-4; CDR3: CASSLAATNEKLFF; DNA: TGTGCCAGCTCATTAGCTGCAACTAATGAAAAACTGTTTTTT
size: NA; V: TRBV28; D: NA; J: TRBJ2-7; CDR3: CASSRVLYEQYF; DNA: TGTGCCAGCAGTCGAGTCCTCTACGAGCAGTACTTC
size: NA; V: TRBV6-5; D: NA; J: TRBJ2-7; CDR3: CASTWETGSYEQYF; DNA: TGTGCCAGCACTTGGGAGACGGGATCCTACGAGCAGTACTTC
size: NA; V: TRBV6-6; D: NA; J: TRBJ1-5; CDR3: CASRERTVPSNQPQHF; DNA: TGTGCCAGCAGAGAAAGGACGGTTCCTAGCAATCAGCCCCAGCATTTT
size: NA; V: TRBV9; D: NA; J: TRBJ1-2; CDR3: CASSVDENYGYTF; DNA: TGTGCCAGCAGCGTAGATGAGAACTATGGCTACACCTTC
size: NA; V: TRBV11-2; D: NA; J: TRBJ2-5; CDR3: CASSLIRAQQETQYF; DNA: TGTGCCAGCAGCTTAATTAGAGCGCAGCAAGAGACCCAGTACTTC
size: NA; V: TRBV4-1; D: NA; J: TRBJ1-2; CDR3: CASSQSGYGYTF; DNA: TGCGCCAGCAGCCAATCGGGGTATGGCTACACCTTC
size: NA; V: TRBV4-3; D: TRBD2; J: TRBJ2-1; CDR3: CASSQTLAGGSYNEQFF; DNA: TGCGCCAGCAGCCAAACACTAGCGGGGGGTTCCTACAATGAGCAGTTCTTC